The sequence of this T cell receptor (beta chain) was determined in a study of cytomegalovirus exposure and HLA in healthy donors. Notes on the study in general: Follow-up analysis seemed to connect common viral pathogens with several of the most significant clusters identified.

About this clone: Its antigen remains unknown.

V was clipped by 5 bases and J by 0 bases; unmatched bases: 6. Germline V lookup: CDR1 ENHRY, CDR2 SYGVKD. This CDR3 contains 16 residues. PCR primers comprised 60 Vbeta and 13 Jbeta primers. Data came from immunoSEQ multiplex PCR; TCRdb stores just in-frame clones and leaves some out. The table shows around 150,000 clones, with approximately 80% occurring only once. This rearrangement joins TRBV10-3 to TRBJ2-1, with TRBD2 matching 8 bases. The sequence was obtained from a man aged 25 to 40 in good health and CMV-seronegative. The sequencing input was PBMCs. CDR3 amino acids: CAISYSGTSSYNEQFF. The CDR3 nucleotides read TGTGCCATCAGTTATAGCGGGACGAGCTCCTACAATGAGCAGTTCTTC.